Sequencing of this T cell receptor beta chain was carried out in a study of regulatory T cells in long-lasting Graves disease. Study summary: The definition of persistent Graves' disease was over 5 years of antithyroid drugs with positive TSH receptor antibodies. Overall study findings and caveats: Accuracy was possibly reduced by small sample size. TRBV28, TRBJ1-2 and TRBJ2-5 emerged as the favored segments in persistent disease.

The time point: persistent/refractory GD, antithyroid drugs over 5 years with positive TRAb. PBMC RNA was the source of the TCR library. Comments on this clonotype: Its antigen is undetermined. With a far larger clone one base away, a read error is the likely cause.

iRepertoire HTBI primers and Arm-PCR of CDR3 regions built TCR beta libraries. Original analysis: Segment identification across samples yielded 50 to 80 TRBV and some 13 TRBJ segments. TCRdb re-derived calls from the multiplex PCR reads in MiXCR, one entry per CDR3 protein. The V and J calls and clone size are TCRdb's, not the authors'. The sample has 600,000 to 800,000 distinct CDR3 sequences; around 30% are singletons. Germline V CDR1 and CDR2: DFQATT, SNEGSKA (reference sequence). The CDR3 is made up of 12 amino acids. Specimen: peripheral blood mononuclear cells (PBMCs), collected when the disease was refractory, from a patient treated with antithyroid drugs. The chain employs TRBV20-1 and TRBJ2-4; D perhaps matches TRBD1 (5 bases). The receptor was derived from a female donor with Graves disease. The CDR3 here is CSASQGTYGYAF. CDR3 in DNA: TGCAGTGCTAGTCAGGGCACCTATGGCTACGCCTTC.